These 8 T cell receptor beta chains were all obtained from the same sample, sequenced in a study of cytomegalovirus exposure and HLA in healthy donors. Researchers ran the PCR with 60 Vbeta and 13 Jbeta primers. The repertoire was sequenced with immunoSEQ multiplex PCR; TCRdb's copy has only in-frame clones and lacks some. The top ten hold around 2.9% of the sample, which has over 120,000 clones, roughly 75% seen once. The sequencing input was PBMCs. The source of these receptors is a female donor in good health and CMV-seronegative.

The chain employs TRBV6-6 and TRBJ1-1; 7 bases are a match to TRBD1. After removal of 7 bases from V and 10 bases from J, the junction contained 9 bases not matched to a gene. The CDR3 is made up of 12 amino acids. Germline V gene lookup returns CDR1 MNHNY and CDR2 SVGAGI (reference sequence). CDR3 residues: CASTGDSPGAFF. The CDR3 nucleotides read TGTGCCAGCACCGGGGACAGCCCCGGAGCTTTCTTT.

The chain is built from TRBV27 and TRBJ2-3, with D possibly being TRBD2 (6 bases). Germline V CDR1 and CDR2: MNHEY, SMNVEV (reference sequence). The CDR3 spans 16 residues. V lost 1 base to trimming and J lost 1 base, with 12 bases between them. CDR3: CASSLYTSLGTDTQYF. As DNA, the CDR3 is TGTGCCAGCAGTTTATATACTAGCCTCGGCACAGATACGCAGTATTTT.

CDR3: CASSLVTGMYGYTF. CDR3 in DNA: TGTGCCAGCAGCTTAGTGACAGGGATGTATGGCTACACCTTC. The chain has TRBV7-9 and TRBJ1-2; 7 bases are a match to TRBD1. Per germline, CDR1 SEHNR and CDR2 FQNEAQ (reference sequence). The J segment lost 5 bases and the V segment lost 1 base, leaving 4 bases of the junction unmatched. There are 14 residues in the CDR3.

The rearrangement links TRBV6-1 to TRBJ2-1, with a tentative D call TRBD2 (5 bases). The CDR3 spans 12 residues. The V end lost 8 bases, the J end lost 5 bases, and 10 bases lay between the germline ends. Germline CDR1 is MNHNS and CDR2 is SASEGT. In DNA form, the CDR3 reads TGTGCCAGCGGGAGATTTAACAATGAGCAGTTCTTC. It codes for CASGRFNNEQFF.

V and J are TRBV29-1 and TRBJ1-1; no clear D. The CDR3 extends over 13 amino acids. Per germline, CDR1 SQVTM and CDR2 ANQGSEA. Trimming took 4 bases from V and 1 from J, leaving 10 bases between them. The CDR3 bases are TGCAGCGTTGGTCACAGCAAGAACACTGAAGCTTTCTTT. Translating gives CSVGHSKNTEAFF.

The CDR3 here is CASSPRTGESGGYTF. Written as DNA, the CDR3 is TGTGCCAGCTCACCGCGGACAGGGGAATCCGGTGGCTACACCTTC. The chain joins TRBV18 to TRBJ1-2, with 9 positions matching TRBD1. Germline-derived CDR1 and CDR2 are KGHSH and LQKENI. CDR3 length: 15 residues. Unmatched junction bases numbered 9, after V lost 3 bases and J lost 7 bases. Full variable domain (remainder filled in from reference TRBV18 and TRBJ1-2): NAGVMQNPRHLVRRRGQEARLRCSPMKGHSHVYWYRQLPEEGLKFMVYLQKENIIDESGMPKERFSAEFPKEGPSILRIQQVVRGDSAAYFCASSPRTGESGGYTFGSGTRLTVV.

This clone was picked up a small number of times. The rearrangement uses TRBV6-1 and TRBJ1-5; D remains ambiguous. The CDR3 length is 14 residues. Germline values: CDR1 MNHNS, CDR2 SASEGT. V was cut by 2 bases and J by 0 bases, with 5 bases left in between. For the CDR3, the DNA is TGTGCCAGCAGTGAATTATCTAGCAATCAGCCCCAGCATTTT. This sequence encodes CASSELSSNQPQHF.

This chain connects TRBV4-1 to TRBJ2-7; possibly TRBD2 for D (5 bases). CDR3 length equals 15 residues. Between the trimmed V and J ends, which lost 2 bases and 2 bases, there was a span of 13 bases. The germline V gene encodes CDR1 MGHRA and CDR2 YSYEKL. CDR3 sequence: CASSQLTGSAYEQYF. Written as DNA, the CDR3 is TGCGCCAGCAGCCAACTTACGGGATCTGCCTACGAGCAGTACTTC.